The 21 T cell receptor beta chains below all came from one sample that was sequenced in a study of cytomegalovirus exposure and HLA in healthy donors. Libraries were prepared by immunoSEQ multiplex PCR; TCRdb keeps only in-frame clonotypes and omits some of them. The sample includes over 100,000 clones, 70% to 90% of them seen just once. The sequencing input was PBMCs. Receptors originate from a woman younger than 35 in good health and CMV-seropositive.

The V and J genes are TRBV15 and TRBJ2-3; 9 nucleotides line up with TRBD1. The germline gives CDR1 LNHNV, CDR2 YYDKDF (reference sequence). This CDR3 has 18 residues. J was trimmed by 1 base and V by 4 bases; bases with no gene match: 12. CDR3: CATSNLDRGRPGTDTQYF. The CDR3 DNA sequence: TGTGCCACCAGCAACCTGGACAGGGGCCGCCCTGGCACAGATACGCAGTATTTT.

The chain links TRBV4-1 to TRBJ2-3; 8 bases map to TRBD2. After removal of 4 bases from V and 0 bases from J, the junction contained 9 bases not matched to a gene. The CDR3 is 17 residues long. CDR1 is MGHRA, CDR2 YSYEKL, per germline. The CDR3 DNA sequence: TGCGCCAGCAGCCCCCTAGCGGGCCGTATTAGCACAGATACGCAGTATTTT. This sequence encodes CASSPLAGRISTDTQYF.

The chain links TRBV7-9 to TRBJ2-7; 9 positions match TRBD1. The trim removed 5 bases at V and 2 bases at J, leaving 7 bases unmatched. There are 15 residues in the CDR3. Germline CDR1 and CDR2: SEHNR and FQNEAQ (reference sequence). DNA for the CDR3: TGTGCCAGCAGCCCCGTAGGGACAGGGCCCTACGAGCAGTACTTC. Its protein product is CASSPVGTGPYEQYF.

V gene TRBV5-1 combines with J gene TRBJ2-7, with D possibly being TRBD1 (6 bases). The CDR3 loop spans 14 amino acids. V dropped 5 bases and J dropped 5 bases, with 17 bases sitting between them. Per the germline V gene, CDR1 is SGHRS and CDR2 is YFSETQ. The CDR3 spells CASRSGAGDHEQYF. The CDR3 region has the DNA TGCGCCAGCAGGTCCGGGGCAGGGGACCACGAGCAGTACTTC.

The CDR3: CASSREDRGRNQPQHF. The CDR3 DNA reads TGTGCCAGTAGTAGGGAAGACAGGGGGAGGAATCAGCCCCAGCATTTT. This chain uses TRBV19 with TRBJ1-5; 9 bases line up with TRBD1. The V and J ends lost 4 bases and 4 bases, in that order; junction bases with no gene match: 8. The germline V gene encodes CDR1 LNHDA and CDR2 SQIVND (reference sequence). This CDR3 is 16 amino acids long.

The chain uses TRBV30 and TRBJ2-3; D may be TRBD1 (6 bases). The CDR3 runs to 13 residues. Trimming removed 7 bases from V and 2 bases from J, with 13 bases in between. CDR1 is GTSNPN, CDR2 SVGIG, per germline (reference sequence). In nucleotides, the CDR3 is TGTGCCTCGGACAGACAAATCACAGATACGCAGTATTTT. As protein: CASDRQITDTQYF.

This chain uses TRBV10-2 with TRBJ2-1; D is perhaps TRBD2 (5 bases). CDR3 length: 14 residues. V lost 9 bases and J 3 bases, leaving 15 bases between the germline ends. Per the germline V gene, CDR1 is WSHSY and CDR2 is SAAADI. For the CDR3, the DNA is TGCGCCAGTATGGCTAGCCACGTCTACAATGAGCAGTTCTTC. Translated: CASMASHVYNEQFF.

The chain joins TRBV6-5 to TRBJ2-7, with a possible D match to TRBD1 (6 bases). The CDR3 covers 16 residues. Germline CDR1 is MNHEY and CDR2 is SVGAGI. Trimming pared 2 bases from V and 2 bases from J, leaving 16 bases between. The CDR3 DNA is TGTGCCAGCAGTTACAACCCCTTCCCAGGGGCCTACGAGCAGTACTTC. This gives the protein CASSYNPFPGAYEQYF.

This clone was observed a few times. The V and J genes are TRBV2 and TRBJ1-1; D not certain. The length of the CDR3 is 13 residues. V was cut by 1 base and J by 1 base, with 4 bases left in between. Germline assignment: CDR1 SNHLY and CDR2 FYNNEI. The CDR3 DNA reads TGTGCCAGCAGTGAAGACAGGAACACTGAAGCTTTCTTT. Residues: CASSEDRNTEAFF.

The genes are TRBV19 and TRBJ2-2; D is possibly TRBD2 (6 bases). CDR1 and CDR2 (germline): LNHDA, SQIVND (reference sequence). The CDR3 spans 15 residues. Trimming left V 9 bases short and J 3 bases short, with 17 bases between. Written as DNA, the CDR3 is TGTGCCAGCCGACGAAGGAGGGCGGACACCGGGGAGCTGTTTTTT. This encodes CASRRRRADTGELFF.

The chain links TRBV7-3 to TRBJ2-3; 7 positions match TRBD2. The V and J ends lost 3 bases and 2 bases, in that order; junction bases with no gene match: 5. Germline V lookup: CDR1 SGHTA, CDR2 FQGTGA. This CDR3 is 15 amino acids long. Here the CDR3 DNA reads TGTGCCAGCAGCTTCTACGGGGGGAACACAGATACGCAGTATTTT. Translation gives CASSFYGGNTDTQYF.

The genes are TRBV27 and TRBJ2-7; D gene uncertain. V was trimmed by 2 bases and J by 4 bases, leaving 9 bases between them. Germline lookup yields CDR1 MNHEY and CDR2 SMNVEV (reference sequence). CDR3 length: 13 amino acids. The CDR3 nucleotides read TGTGCCAGCAGTTTAACGAGACTTTACGAGCAGTACTTC. Translated, it gives CASSLTRLYEQYF.

The V call is TRBV4-3, the J call TRBJ2-1, with a weak D call TRBD1 (6 bases). Looked up from germline, CDR1 is LGHNA and CDR2 is YSLEER. The CDR3 runs to 15 residues. The V end lost 0 bases, the J end lost 7 bases, and 13 bases lay between the germline ends. CDR3 nucleotides: TGCGCCAGCAGCCAAGAAGGATACAGGGTGAATGAGCAGTTCTTC. This translates into CASSQEGYRVNEQFF.

This chain connects TRBV18 to TRBJ2-2; D not certain. Trimming pared 0 bases from V and 4 bases from J, leaving 15 bases between. The V gene's germline CDR1 is KGHSH and CDR2 LQKENI. This CDR3 is built from 17 residues. CDR3 bases: TGTGCCAGCTCACCACCGTTAGTACAGATGAGCACCGGGGAGCTGTTTTTT. Residues: CASSPPLVQMSTGELFF. Filled out from reference TRBV18 and TRBJ2-2, the complete variable domain reads NAGVMQNPRHLVRRRGQEARLRCSPMKGHSHVYWYRQLPEEGLKFMVYLQKENIIDESGMPKERFSAEFPKEGPSILRIQQVVRGDSAAYFCASSPPLVQMSTGELFFGEGSRLTVL.

The gene calls are TRBV7-8 and TRBJ1-1; D unresolved. Germline values: CDR1 SGHVS, CDR2 FQNEAQ. CDR3 length equals 14 residues. V lost 3 bases and J 1 base, leaving 9 bases between the germline ends. The CDR3 loop is CASSFGSQNTEAFF. The CDR3 DNA reads TGTGCCAGCAGCTTCGGGTCCCAGAACACTGAAGCTTTCTTT.

The chain joins TRBV9 to TRBJ1-2; D is perhaps TRBD1 (6 bases). This CDR3 spans 16 amino acids. Trimming shortened V by 0 bases and J by 4 bases, and 16 bases separated the two germline ends. CDR1 and CDR2 (germline): SGDLS, YYNGEE. The CDR3: CASSVAPYRAGYGYTF. CDR3 in DNA: TGTGCCAGCAGCGTAGCTCCGTACAGGGCTGGCTATGGCTACACCTTC.

The chain uses TRBV10-3 and TRBJ1-4; the D is unclear. The ends were cut back, 4 bases at V and 1 base at J, with 10 bases in the middle. CDR1 and CDR2 (germline): ENHRY, SYGVKD. This CDR3 is 15 amino acids long. For the CDR3, the DNA is TGTGCCATCAGTGCGCAAGCGGGAACTAATGAAAAACTGTTTTTT. It yields the protein CAISAQAGTNEKLFF.

Here the CDR3 reads CASSFYRVGAEAFF. The DNA of the CDR3 is TGTGCCAGCAGCTTCTACAGGGTAGGGGCTGAAGCTTTCTTT. The chain is built from TRBV7-2 and TRBJ1-1; D perhaps matches TRBD1 (6 bases). The CDR3 is made up of 14 amino acids. V lost 3 bases to trimming and J lost 6 bases, with 14 bases between them. The V gene's germline CDR1 is SGHTA and CDR2 FQGNSA. Combining the CDR3 with reference TRBV7-2 and TRBJ1-1 gives the whole variable domain GAGVSQSPSNKVTEKGKDVELRCDPISGHTALYWYRQSLGQGLEFLIYFQGNSAPDKSGLPSDRFSAERTGGSVSTLTIQRTQQEDSAVYLCASSFYRVGAEAFFGQGTRLTVV.

The chain employs TRBV5-4 and TRBJ2-7; 8 bases match TRBD2. This CDR3 region has 15 residues. The germline CDR1 and CDR2 sequences are SGHNT and YYREEE (reference sequence). With V trimmed by 3 bases and J by 3 bases, 8 bases remained unmatched. In DNA form, the CDR3 reads TGTGCCAGCAGCTCCGTAGCGGGATCTTACTACGAGCAGTACTTC. It encodes CASSSVAGSYYEQYF. Based on the CDR3 plus reference TRBV5-4 and TRBJ2-7, the full variable domain is ETGVTQSPTHLIKTRGQQVTLRCSSQSGHNTVSWYQQALGQGPQFIFQYYREEENGRGNFPPRFSGLQFPNYSSELNVNALELDDSALYLCASSSVAGSYYEQYFGPGTRLTVT.

This clone appeared once. The chain uses TRBV4-3 and TRBJ2-7; 10 nucleotides line up with TRBD2. Trimming at V came to 0 bases and at J to 5 bases, leaving 4 bases not matched to a gene. The V gene's germline CDR1 is LGHNA and CDR2 YSLEER. The CDR3 is 15 residues long. CDR3 nucleotide sequence: TGCGCCAGCAGCCAAGAGGCTAGCGGGAGTCACGAGCAGTACTTC. Translating it yields CASSQEASGSHEQYF.

The V call is TRBV16, the J call TRBJ2-7; weak D call: TRBD2 (5 bases). This CDR3 contains 13 residues. The germline gives CDR1 KGHSY, CDR2 FQNENV. Deletions cut 4 bases from V and 3 bases from J, with 10 bases between. The CDR3 DNA reads as TGTGCCAGCAGCCTAAGGGCGGGCTACGAGCAGTACTTC. This encodes CASSLRAGYEQYF.